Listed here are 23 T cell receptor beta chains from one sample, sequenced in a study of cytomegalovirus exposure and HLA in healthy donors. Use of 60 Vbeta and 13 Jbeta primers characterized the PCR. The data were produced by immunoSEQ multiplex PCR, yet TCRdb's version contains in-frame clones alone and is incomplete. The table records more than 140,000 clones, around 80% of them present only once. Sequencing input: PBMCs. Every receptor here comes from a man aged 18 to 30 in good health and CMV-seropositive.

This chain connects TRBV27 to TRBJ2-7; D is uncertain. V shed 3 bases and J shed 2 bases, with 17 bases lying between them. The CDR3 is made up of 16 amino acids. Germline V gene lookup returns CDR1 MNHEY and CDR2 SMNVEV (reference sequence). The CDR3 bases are TGTGCCAGCAGTTTGGCCCAAGTCCCCGCAGCCTACGAGCAGTACTTC. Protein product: CASSLAQVPAAYEQYF.

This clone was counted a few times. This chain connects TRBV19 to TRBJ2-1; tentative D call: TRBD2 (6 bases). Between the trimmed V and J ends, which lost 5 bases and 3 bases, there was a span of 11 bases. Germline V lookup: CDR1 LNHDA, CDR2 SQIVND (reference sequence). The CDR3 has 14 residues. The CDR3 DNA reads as TGTGCCAGTAGTCGGGGCGGGAACTACAATGAGCAGTTCTTC. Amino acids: CASSRGGNYNEQFF.

The DNA for the CDR3 is TGTGCCAGCAGTTACCCTATTCAAGAGACCCAGTACTTC. It yields the protein CASSYPIQETQYF. The chain employs TRBV6-5 and TRBJ2-5; D is unclear. CDR3 length: 13 amino acids. Germline V gene data show CDR1 as MNHEY and CDR2 as SVGAGI. V lost 2 bases, J lost 2 bases, and 6 bases lay in between.

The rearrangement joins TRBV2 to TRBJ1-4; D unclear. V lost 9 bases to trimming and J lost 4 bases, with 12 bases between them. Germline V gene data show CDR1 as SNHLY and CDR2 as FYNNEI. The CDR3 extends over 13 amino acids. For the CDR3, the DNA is TGTGCCAGTATTCCCCGGGTTAATGAAAAACTGTTTTTT. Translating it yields CASIPRVNEKLFF.

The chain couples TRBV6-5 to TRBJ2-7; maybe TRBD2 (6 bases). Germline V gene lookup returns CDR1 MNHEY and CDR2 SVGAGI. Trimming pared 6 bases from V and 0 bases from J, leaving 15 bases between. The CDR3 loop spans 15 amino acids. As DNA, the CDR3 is TGTGCCAGCAGCCAACCGGGACTTGGCTCCTACGAGCAGTACTTC. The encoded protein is CASSQPGLGSYEQYF.

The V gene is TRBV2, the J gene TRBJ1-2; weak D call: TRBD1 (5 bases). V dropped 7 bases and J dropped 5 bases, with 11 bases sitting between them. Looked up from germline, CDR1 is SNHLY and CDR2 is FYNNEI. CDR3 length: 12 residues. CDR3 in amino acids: CASNPREYGYTF. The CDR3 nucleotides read TGTGCCAGCAACCCCAGGGAATATGGCTACACCTTC. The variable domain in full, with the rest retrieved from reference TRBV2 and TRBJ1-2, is EPEVTQTPSHQVTQMGQEVILRCVPISNHLYFYWYRQILGQKVEFLVSFYNNEISEKSEIFDDQFSVERPDGSNFTLKIRSTKLEDSAMYFCASNPREYGYTFGSGTRLTVV.

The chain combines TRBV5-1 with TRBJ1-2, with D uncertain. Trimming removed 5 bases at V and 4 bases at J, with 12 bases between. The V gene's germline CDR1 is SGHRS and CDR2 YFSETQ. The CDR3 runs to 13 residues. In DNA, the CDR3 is TGCGCCAGCAGTCCAGACACTCTCTATGGCTACACCTTC. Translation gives CASSPDTLYGYTF.

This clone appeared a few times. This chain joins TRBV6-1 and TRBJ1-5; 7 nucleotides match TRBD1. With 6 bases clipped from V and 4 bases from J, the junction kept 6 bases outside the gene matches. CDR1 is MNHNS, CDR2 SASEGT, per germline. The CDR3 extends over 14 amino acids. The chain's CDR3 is CASRMTGRNQPQHF. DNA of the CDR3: TGTGCCAGCAGGATGACAGGGCGTAATCAGCCCCAGCATTTT.

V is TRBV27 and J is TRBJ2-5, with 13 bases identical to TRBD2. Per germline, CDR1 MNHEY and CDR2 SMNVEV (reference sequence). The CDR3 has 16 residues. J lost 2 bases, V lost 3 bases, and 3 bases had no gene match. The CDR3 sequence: CASSFGLAGAQETQYF. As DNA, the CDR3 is TGTGCCAGCAGTTTCGGACTAGCGGGGGCTCAAGAGACCCAGTACTTC.

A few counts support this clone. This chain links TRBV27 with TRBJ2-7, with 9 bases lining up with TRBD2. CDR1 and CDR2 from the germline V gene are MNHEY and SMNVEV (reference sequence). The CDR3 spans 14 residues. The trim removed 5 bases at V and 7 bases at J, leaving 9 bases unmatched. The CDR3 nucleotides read TGTGCCAGCAGTCCGTTAGCGGGAGTCGTGGAGCAGTACTTC. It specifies CASSPLAGVVEQYF.

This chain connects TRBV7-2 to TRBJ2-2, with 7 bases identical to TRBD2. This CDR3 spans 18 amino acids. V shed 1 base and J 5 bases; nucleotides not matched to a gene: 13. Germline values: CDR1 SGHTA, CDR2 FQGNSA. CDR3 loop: CASSLVYQWGGGTGELFF. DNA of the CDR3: TGTGCCAGCAGCTTAGTCTATCAGTGGGGGGGAGGGACCGGGGAGCTGTTTTTT.

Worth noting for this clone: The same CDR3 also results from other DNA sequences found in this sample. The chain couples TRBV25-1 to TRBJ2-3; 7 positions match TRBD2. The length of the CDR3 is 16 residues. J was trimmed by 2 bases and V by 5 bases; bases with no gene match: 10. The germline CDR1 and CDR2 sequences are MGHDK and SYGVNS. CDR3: CASSPGASGNTDTQYF. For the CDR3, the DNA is TGTGCCAGCAGTCCCGGGGCTAGCGGCAACACAGATACGCAGTATTTT. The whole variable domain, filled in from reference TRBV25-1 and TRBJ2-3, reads EADIYQTPRYLVIGTGKKITLECSQTMGHDKMYWYQQDPGMELHLIHYSYGVNSTEKGDLSSESTVSRIRTEHFPLTLESARPSHTSQYLCASSPGASGNTDTQYFGPGTRLTVL.

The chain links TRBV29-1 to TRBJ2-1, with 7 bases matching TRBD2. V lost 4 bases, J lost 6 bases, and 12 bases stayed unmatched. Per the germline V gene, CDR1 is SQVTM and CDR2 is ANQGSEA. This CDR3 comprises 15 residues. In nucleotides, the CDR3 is TGCAGCGTTGGGGGGTTAGCGGGTGGTACCAATGAGCAGTTCTTC. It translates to CSVGGLAGGTNEQFF.

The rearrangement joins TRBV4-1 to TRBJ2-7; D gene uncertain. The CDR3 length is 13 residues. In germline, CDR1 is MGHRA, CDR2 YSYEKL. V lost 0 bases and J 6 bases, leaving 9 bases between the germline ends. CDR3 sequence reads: CASSQDRFSEQYF. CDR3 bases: TGCGCCAGCAGCCAAGATCGCTTCAGCGAGCAGTACTTC.

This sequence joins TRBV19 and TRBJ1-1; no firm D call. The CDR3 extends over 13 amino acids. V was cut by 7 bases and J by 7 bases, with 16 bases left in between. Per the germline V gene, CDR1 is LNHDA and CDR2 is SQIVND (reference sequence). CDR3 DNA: TGTGCCAGTATTGGCCTTCTAACAGTTGAAGCTTTCTTT. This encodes CASIGLLTVEAFF.

For the CDR3, the DNA is TGTGCCACACGTGGGACAGGGGCCTACGAGCAGTACTTC. As protein: CATRGTGAYEQYF. This chain links TRBV6-5 with TRBJ2-5, with 10 bases matching TRBD1. The better agreement between TRBJ2-7 and the DNA end casts doubt on the J call. The CDR3 length is 13 residues. Germline loops: CDR1 MNHEY, CDR2 SVGAGI.

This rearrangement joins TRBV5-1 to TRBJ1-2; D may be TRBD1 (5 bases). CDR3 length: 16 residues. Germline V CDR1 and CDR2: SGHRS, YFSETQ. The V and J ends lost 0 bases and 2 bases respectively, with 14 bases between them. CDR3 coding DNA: TGCGCCAGCAGCTTGGGCTCTACAGGTCCCAACTATGGCTACACCTTC. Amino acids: CASSLGSTGPNYGYTF.

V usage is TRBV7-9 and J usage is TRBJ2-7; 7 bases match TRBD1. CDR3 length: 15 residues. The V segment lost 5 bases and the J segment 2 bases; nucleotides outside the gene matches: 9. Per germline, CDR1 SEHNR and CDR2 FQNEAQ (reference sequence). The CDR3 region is CASSPITGAPYEQYF. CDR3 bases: TGTGCCAGCAGCCCCATAACAGGGGCCCCCTACGAGCAGTACTTC.

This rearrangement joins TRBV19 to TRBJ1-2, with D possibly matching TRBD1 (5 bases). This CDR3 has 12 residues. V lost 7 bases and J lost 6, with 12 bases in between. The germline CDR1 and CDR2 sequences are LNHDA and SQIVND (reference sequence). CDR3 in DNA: TGTGCCAGTACCTCGGGGGTAGATGGCTACACCTTC. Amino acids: CASTSGVDGYTF.

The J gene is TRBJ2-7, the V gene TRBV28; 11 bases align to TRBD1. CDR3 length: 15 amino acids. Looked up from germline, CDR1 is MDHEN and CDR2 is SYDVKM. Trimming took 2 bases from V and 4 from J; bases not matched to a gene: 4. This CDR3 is CASSLNRDRGYEQYF. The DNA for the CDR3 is TGTGCCAGCAGTTTAAATAGGGACAGGGGGTACGAGCAGTACTTC.

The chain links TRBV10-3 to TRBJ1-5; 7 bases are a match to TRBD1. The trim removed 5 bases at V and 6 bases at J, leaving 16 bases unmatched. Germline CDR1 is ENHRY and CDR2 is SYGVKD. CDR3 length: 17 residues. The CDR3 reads CAISPTPGNRGGQPQHF. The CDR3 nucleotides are TGTGCCATCAGTCCTACACCGGGAAACAGGGGCGGTCAGCCCCAGCATTTT.

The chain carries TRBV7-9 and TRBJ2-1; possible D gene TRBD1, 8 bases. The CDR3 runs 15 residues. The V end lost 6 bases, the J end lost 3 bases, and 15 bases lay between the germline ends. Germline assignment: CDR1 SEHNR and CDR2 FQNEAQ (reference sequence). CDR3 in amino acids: CASRATGEGYNEQFF. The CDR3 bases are TGTGCCAGCAGAGCGACAGGGGAGGGCTACAATGAGCAGTTCTTC. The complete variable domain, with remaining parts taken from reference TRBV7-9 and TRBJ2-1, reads DTGVSQNPRHKITKRGQNVTFRCDPISEHNRLYWYRQTLGQGPEFLTYFQNEAQLEKSRLLSDRFSAERPKGSFSTLEIQRTEQGDSAMYLCASRATGEGYNEQFFGPGTRLTVL.

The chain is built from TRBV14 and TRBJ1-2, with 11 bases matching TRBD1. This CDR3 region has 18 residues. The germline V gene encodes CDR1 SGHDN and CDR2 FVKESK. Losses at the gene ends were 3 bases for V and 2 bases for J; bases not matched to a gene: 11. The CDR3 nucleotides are TGTGCCAGCAGCCAGACAGCCGGGACAGGGGGAGAGAACTATGGCTACACCTTC. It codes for CASSQTAGTGGENYGYTF.